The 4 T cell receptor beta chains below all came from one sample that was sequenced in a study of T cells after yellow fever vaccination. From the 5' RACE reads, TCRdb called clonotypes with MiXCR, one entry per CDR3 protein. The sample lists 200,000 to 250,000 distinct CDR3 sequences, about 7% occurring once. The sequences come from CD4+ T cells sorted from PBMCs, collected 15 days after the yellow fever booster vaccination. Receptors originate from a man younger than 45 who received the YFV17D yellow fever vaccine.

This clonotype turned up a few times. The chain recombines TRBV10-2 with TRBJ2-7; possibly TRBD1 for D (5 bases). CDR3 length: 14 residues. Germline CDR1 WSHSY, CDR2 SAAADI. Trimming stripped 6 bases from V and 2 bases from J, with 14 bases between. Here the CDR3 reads CASSATLGPYEQYF. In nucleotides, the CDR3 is TGCGCCAGCAGCGCCACATTGGGGCCCTACGAGCAGTACTTC.

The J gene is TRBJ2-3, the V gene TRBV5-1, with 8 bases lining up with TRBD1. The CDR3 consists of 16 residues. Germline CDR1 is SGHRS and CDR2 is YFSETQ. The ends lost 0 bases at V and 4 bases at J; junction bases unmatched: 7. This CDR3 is CASSLEAGGASDTQYF. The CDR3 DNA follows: TGCGCCAGCAGCTTGGAGGCAGGGGGCGCGTCAGATACGCAGTATTTT.

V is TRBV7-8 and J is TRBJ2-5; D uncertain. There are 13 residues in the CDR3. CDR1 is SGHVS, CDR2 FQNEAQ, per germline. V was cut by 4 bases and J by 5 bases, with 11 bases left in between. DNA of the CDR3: TGTGCCAGCAGCTCACGGGTTTCGGAGACCCAGTACTTC. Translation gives CASSSRVSETQYF.

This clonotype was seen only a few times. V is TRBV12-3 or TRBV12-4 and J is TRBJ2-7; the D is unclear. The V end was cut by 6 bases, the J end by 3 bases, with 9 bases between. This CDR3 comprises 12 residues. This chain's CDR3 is CASSRLVYEQYF. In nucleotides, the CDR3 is TGTGCCAGCAGCCGCCTTGTCTACGAGCAGTACTTC.